This T cell receptor beta chain derives from a study of cytomegalovirus exposure and HLA in healthy donors. For the study at large: HLA-typed donors were the source of some 85 million unique TCRs, which an early data release held.

The PCR was carried out with 60 Vbeta primers and 13 Jbeta primers. Repertoires were generated with immunoSEQ multiplex PCR, while TCRdb's copy carries only in-frame clones and drops some. The sample holds some 150,000 clones; over 70% are singletons and the top ten take over 1.5%. The receptor was isolated from a woman under 30 in good health and CMV-seronegative. Specimen: PBMCs.

The CDR3 DNA reads as TGCGCCAGCAGCTGGGACTCTAGCACAGATACGCAGTATTTT. Its translation is CASSWDSSTDTQYF. The genes are TRBV10-1 and TRBJ2-3; tentative D call: TRBD2 (6 bases). The length of the CDR3 is 14 residues. CDR1 and CDR2 (germline): WNHNN, SYGVQD (reference sequence). V was pared by 6 bases and J by 0 bases, with 10 bases between.